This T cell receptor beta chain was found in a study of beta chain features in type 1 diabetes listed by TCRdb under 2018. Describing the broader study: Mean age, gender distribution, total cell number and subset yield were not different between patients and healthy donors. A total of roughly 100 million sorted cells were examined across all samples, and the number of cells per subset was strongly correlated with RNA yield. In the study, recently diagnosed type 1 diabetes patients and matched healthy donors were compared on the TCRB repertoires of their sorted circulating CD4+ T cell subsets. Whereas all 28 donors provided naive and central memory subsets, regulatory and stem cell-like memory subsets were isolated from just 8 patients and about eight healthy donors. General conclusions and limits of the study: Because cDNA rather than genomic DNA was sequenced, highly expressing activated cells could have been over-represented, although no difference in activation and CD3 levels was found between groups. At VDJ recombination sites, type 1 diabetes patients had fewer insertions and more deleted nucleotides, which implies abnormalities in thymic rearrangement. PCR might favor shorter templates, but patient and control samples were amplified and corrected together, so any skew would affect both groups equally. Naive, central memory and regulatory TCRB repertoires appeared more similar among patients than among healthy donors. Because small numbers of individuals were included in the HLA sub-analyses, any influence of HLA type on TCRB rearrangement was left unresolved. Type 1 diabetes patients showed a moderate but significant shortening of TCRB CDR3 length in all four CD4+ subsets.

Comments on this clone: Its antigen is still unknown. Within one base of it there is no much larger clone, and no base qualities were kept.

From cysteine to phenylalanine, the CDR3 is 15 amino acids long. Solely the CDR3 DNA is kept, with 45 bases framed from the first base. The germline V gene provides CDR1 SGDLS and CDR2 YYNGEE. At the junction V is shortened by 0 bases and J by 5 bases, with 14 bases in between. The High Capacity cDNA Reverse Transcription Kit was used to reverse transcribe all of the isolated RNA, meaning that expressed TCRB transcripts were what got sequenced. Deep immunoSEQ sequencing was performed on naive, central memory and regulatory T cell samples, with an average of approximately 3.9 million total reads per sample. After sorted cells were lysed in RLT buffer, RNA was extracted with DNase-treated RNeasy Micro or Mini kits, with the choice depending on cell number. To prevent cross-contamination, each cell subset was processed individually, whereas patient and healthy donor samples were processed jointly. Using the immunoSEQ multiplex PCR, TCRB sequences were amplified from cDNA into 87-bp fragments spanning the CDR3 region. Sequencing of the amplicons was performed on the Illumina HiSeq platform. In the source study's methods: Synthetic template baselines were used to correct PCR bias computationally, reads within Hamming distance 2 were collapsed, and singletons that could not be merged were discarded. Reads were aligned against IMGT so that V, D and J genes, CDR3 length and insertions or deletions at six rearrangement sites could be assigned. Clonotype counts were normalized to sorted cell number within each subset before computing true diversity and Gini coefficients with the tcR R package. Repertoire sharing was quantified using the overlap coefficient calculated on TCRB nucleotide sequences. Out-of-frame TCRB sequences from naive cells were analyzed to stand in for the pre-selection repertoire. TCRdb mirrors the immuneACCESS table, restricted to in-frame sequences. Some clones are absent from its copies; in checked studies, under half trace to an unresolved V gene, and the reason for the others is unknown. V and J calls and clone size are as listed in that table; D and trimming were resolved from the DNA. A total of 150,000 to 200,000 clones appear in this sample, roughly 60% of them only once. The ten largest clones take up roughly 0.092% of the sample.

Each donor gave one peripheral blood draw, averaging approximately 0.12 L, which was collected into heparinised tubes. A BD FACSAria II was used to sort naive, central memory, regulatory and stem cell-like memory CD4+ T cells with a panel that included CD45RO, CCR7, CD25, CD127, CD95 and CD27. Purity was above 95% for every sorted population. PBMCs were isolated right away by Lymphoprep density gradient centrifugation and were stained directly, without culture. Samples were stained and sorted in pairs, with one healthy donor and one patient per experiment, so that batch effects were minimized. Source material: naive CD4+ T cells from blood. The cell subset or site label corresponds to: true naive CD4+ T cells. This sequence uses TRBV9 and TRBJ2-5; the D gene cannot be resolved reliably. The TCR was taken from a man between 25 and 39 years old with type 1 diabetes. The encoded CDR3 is CASSVAPQFAETQYF. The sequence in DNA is TGTGCCAGCAGCGTAGCACCCCAGTTCGCGGAGACCCAGTACTTC.